Below, one TCR beta chain is given with its context. The antigen remains undetermined. Losses at the gene ends were 4 bases for V and 4 bases for J; bases not matched to a gene: 7. Germline V lookup: CDR1 SGHTS, CDR2 YDEGEE. This CDR3 has 14 residues. The PCR had 60 Vbeta and 13 Jbeta primers. Only in-frame clones appear in the TCRdb table, and some are missing; sequencing was by immunoSEQ multiplex PCR. The sample has around 65,000 clones; approximately 77% are singletons. The data originate from a study of cytomegalovirus exposure and HLA in healthy donors. Across the study: The study's early data release held some 85 million unique TCRs from HLA-typed donors.

General study points: Earlier analysis looked at TCR beta V segments, and most were productive about 87% or about 30% of the time. The authors listed some 160 TCR beta chains as cytomegalovirus-associated. One cluster of highly shared sequence variants probably arose as a sequencing artifact.

This receptor was obtained from a woman aged 25 to 39 in good health and CMV-seropositive. The genes are TRBV5-8 and TRBJ2-7; 8 positions match TRBD1. Sequencing was done on a sample of PBMCs. The CDR3 loop is CASSLDRESYEQYF. CDR3 sequence (DNA): TGTGCCAGCAGCCTGGACAGGGAATCTTACGAGCAGTACTTC.